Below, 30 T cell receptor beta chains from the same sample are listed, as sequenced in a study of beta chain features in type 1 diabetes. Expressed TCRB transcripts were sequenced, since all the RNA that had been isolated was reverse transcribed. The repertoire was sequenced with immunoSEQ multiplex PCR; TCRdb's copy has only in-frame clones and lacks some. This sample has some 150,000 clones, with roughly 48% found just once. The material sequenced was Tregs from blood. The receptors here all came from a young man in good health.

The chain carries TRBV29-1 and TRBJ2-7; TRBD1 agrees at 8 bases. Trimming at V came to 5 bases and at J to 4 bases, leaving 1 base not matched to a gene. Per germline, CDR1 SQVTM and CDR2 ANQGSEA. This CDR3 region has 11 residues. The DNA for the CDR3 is TGCAGCGTTAGGACAGGGTACGAGCAGTACTTC. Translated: CSVRTGYEQYF.

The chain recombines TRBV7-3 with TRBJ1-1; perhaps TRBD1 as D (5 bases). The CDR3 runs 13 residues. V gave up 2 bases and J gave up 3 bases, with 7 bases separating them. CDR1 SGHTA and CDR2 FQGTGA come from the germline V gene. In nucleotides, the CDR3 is TGTGCCAGCAGCTTATTCAGGGACACTGAAGCTTTCTTT. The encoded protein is CASSLFRDTEAFF.

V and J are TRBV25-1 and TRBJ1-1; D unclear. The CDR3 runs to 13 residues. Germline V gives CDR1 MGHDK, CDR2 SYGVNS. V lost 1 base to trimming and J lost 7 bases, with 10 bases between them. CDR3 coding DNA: TGTGCCAGCAGTGAATTTTACGTCGGTGAAGCTTTCTTT. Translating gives CASSEFYVGEAFF. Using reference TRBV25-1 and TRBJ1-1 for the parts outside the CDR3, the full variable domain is EADIYQTPRYLVIGTGKKITLECSQTMGHDKMYWYQQDPGMELHLIHYSYGVNSTEKGDLSSESTVSRIRTEHFPLTLESARPSHTSQYLCASSEFYVGEAFFGQGTRLTVV.

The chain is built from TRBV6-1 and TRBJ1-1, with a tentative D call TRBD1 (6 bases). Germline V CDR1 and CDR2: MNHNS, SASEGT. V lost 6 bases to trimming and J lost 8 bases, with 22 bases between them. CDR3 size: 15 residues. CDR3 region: CASSLPDRLGWEAFF. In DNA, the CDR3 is TGTGCCAGCAGCCTGCCGGACAGACTCGGATGGGAAGCTTTCTTT.

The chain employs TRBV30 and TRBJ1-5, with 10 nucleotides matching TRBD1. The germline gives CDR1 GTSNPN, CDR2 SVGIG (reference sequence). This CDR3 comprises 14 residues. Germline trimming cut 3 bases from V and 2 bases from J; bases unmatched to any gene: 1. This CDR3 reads CAWRGTGGNQPQHF. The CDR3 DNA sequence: TGTGCCTGGAGGGGGACAGGGGGCAATCAGCCCCAGCATTTT.

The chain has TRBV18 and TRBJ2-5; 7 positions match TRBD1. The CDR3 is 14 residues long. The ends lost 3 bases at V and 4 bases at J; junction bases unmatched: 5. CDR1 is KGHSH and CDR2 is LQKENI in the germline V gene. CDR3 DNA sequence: TGTGCCAGCTCACCCCGGGCAGGGGGAGAGACCCAGTACTTC. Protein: CASSPRAGGETQYF.

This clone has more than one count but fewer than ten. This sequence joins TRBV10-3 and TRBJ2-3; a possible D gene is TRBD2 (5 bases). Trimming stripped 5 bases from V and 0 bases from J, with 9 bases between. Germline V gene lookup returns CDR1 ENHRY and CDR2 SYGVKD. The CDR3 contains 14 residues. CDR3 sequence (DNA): TGTGCCATCAGTAGAGGGTCTAGCACAGATACGCAGTATTTT. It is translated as CAISRGSSTDTQYF.

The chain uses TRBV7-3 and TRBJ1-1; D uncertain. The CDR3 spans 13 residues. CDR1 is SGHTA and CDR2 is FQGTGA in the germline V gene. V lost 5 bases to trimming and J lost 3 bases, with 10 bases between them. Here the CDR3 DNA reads TGTGCCAGCAGCAGCTACCCGGACACTGAAGCTTTCTTT. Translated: CASSSYPDTEAFF.

DNA of the CDR3: TGTGCCAGCAGTTTGCGCAGGGCAGATACGCAGTATTTT. It is translated as CASSLRRADTQYF. The chain uses TRBV6-1 and TRBJ2-3, with D tentatively TRBD1 (5 bases). V lost 5 bases and J 4 bases, leaving 10 bases between the germline ends. The CDR3 totals 13 residues. Germline assignment: CDR1 MNHNS and CDR2 SASEGT.

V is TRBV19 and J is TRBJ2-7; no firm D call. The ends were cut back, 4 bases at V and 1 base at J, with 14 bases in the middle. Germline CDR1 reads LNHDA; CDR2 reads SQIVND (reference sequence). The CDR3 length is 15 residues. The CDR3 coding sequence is TGTGCCAGTAGTAGCCCCGCGGTCGGGTCCTACGAGCAGTACTTC. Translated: CASSSPAVGSYEQYF.

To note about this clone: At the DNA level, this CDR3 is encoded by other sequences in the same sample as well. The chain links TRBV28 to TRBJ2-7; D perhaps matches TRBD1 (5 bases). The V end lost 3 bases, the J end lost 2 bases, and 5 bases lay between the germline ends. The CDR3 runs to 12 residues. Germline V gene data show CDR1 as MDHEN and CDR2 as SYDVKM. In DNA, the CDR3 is TGTGCCAGCAGTTTGACAGCCTACGAGCAGTACTTC. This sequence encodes CASSLTAYEQYF.

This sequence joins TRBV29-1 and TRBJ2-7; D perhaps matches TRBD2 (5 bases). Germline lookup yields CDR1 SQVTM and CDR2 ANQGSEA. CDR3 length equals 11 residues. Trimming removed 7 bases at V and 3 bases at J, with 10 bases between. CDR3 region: CSGRGNYEQYF. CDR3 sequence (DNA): TGCAGCGGACGGGGAAACTACGAGCAGTACTTC.

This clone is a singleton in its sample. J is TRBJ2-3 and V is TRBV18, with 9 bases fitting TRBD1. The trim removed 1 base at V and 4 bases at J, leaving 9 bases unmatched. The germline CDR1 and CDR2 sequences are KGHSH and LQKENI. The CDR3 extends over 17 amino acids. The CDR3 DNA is TGTGCCAGCTCACCACTACTAATGGGACAGGGTCCAGATACGCAGTATTTT. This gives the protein CASSPLLMGQGPDTQYF.

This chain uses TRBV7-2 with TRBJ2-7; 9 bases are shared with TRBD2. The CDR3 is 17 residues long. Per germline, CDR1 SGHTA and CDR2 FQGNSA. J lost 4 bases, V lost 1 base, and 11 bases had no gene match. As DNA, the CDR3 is TGTGCCAGCAGCTTAGGCATTATTAGCGGGAGAGGGTACGAGCAGTACTTC. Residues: CASSLGIISGRGYEQYF. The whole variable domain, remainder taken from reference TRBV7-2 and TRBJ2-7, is GAGVSQSPSNKVTEKGKDVELRCDPISGHTALYWYRQSLGQGLEFLIYFQGNSAPDKSGLPSDRFSAERTGGSVSTLTIQRTQQEDSAVYLCASSLGIISGRGYEQYFGPGTRLTVT.

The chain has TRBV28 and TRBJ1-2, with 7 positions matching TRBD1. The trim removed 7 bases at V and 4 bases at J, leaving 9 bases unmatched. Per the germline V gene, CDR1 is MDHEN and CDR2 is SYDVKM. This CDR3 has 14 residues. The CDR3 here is CASIQTTGSYGYTF. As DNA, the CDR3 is TGTGCCAGCATCCAAACGACAGGGTCCTATGGCTACACCTTC.

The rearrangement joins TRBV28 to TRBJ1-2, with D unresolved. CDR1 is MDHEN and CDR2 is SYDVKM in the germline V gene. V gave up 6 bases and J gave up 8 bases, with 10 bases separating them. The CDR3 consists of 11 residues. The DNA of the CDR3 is TGTGCCAGCAGGGGCTCCTGGGGCTACACCTTC. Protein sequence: CASRGSWGYTF.

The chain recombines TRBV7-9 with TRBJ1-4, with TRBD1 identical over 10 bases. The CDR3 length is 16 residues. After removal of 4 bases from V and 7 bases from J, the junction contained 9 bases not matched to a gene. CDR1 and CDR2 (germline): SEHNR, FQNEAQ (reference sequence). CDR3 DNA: TGTGCCAGCAGCTCCTACTCCGGGACAGGGGTTGAAAAACTGTTTTTT. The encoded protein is CASSSYSGTGVEKLFF.

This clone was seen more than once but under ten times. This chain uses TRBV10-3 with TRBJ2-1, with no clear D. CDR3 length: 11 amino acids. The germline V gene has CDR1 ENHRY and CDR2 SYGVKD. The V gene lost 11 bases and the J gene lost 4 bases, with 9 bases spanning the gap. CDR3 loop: CAAAGYNEQFF. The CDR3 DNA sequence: TGTGCCGCTGCCGGGTACAATGAGCAGTTCTTC.

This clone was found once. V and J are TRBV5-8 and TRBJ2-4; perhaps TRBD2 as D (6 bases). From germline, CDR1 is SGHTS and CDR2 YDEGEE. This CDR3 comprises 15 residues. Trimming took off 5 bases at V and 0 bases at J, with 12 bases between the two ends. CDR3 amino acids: CASSTGDQAKNIQYF. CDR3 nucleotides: TGTGCCAGCAGTACGGGGGATCAAGCCAAAAACATTCAGTACTTC.

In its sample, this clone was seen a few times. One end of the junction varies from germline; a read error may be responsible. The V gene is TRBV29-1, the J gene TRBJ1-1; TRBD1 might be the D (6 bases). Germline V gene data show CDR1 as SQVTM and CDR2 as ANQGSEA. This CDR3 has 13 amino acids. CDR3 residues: CSVEEQGDTEAFF. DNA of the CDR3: TGCAGCGTGGAAGAACAGGGTGACACTGAAGCTTTCTTT.

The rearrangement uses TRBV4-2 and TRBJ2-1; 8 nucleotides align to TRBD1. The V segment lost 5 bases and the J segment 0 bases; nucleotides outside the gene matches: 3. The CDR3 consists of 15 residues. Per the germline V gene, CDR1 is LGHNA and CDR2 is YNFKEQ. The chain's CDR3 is CASSSGGGSYNEQFF. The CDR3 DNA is TGTGCCAGCAGCTCAGGGGGCGGCTCCTACAATGAGCAGTTCTTC.

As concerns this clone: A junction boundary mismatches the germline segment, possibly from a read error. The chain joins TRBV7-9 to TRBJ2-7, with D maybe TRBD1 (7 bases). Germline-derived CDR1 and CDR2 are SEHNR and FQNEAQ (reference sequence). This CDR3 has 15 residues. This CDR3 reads CASSPRDRSSHEQYF. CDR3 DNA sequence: TGTGCCAGCAGCCCGCGGGACAGAAGCTCCCACGAGCAGTACTTC.

CDR3 nucleotide sequence: TGTGCCAGCAGTAGGGAGGGTTCCACTGAAGCTTTCTTT. Its protein is CASSREGSTEAFF. The chain links TRBV5-4 to TRBJ1-1, with D unresolved. Germline V gene data show CDR1 as SGHNT and CDR2 as YYREEE (reference sequence). This CDR3 spans 13 amino acids. The ends were cut back, 5 bases at V and 4 bases at J, with 12 bases in the middle. The full variable domain, its missing parts supplied by reference TRBV5-4 and TRBJ1-1, is ETGVTQSPTHLIKTRGQQVTLRCSSQSGHNTVSWYQQALGQGPQFIFQYYREEENGRGNFPPRFSGLQFPNYSSELNVNALELDDSALYLCASSREGSTEAFFGQGTRLTVV.

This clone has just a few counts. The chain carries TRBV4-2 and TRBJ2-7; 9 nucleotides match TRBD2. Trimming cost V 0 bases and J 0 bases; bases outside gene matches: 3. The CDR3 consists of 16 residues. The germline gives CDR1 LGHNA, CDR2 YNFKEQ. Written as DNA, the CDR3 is TGTGCCAGCAGCCAAGATCTGACTAGCGGCTCCTACGAGCAGTACTTC. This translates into CASSQDLTSGSYEQYF.

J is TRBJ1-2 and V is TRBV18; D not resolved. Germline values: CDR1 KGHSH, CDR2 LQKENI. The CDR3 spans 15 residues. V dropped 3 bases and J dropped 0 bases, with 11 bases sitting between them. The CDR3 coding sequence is TGTGCCAGCTCACCTCCGACGGGGTCTAACTATGGCTACACCTTC. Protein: CASSPPTGSNYGYTF.

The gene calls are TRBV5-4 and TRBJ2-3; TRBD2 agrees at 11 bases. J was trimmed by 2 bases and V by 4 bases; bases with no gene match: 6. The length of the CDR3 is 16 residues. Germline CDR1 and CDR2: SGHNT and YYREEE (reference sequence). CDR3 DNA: TGTGCCAGCAGCCTAAGACTAGCGGGGTTCACAGATACGCAGTATTTT. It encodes CASSLRLAGFTDTQYF.

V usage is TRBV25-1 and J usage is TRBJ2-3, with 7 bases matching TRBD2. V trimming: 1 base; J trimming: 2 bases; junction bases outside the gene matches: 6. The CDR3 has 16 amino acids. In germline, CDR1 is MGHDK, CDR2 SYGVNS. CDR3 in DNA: TGTGCCAGCAGTGAATGGGACGGGGGGACCACAGATACGCAGTATTTT. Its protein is CASSEWDGGTTDTQYF.

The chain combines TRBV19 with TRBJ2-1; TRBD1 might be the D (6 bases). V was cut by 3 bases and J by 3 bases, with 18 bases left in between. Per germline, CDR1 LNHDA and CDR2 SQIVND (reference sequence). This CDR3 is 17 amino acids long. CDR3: CASSMARGRYFYNEQFF. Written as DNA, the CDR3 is TGTGCCAGTAGTATGGCCAGGGGCCGCTACTTCTACAATGAGCAGTTCTTC.

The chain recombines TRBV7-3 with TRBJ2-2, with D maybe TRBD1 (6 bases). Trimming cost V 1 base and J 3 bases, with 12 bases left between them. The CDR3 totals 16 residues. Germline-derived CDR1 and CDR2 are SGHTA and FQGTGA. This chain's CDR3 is CASSLRSGVDTGELFF. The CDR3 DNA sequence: TGTGCCAGCAGCTTAAGATCAGGGGTGGACACCGGGGAGCTGTTTTTT.

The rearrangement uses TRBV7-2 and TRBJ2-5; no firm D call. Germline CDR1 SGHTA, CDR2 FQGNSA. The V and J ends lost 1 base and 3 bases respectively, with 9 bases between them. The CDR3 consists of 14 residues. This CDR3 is CASSLGTLKETQYF. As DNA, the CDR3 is TGTGCCAGCAGCTTAGGAACTCTGAAAGAGACCCAGTACTTC.